This T cell receptor (beta chain) was sequenced in a study of blood T cells in healthy people across ages. Overall study findings and caveats: TCR beta diversity per million T cells fell roughly linearly with age.

In its sample, this clonotype was seen a few times. The antigen is not known. The germline V gene encodes CDR1 DFQATT and CDR2 SNEGSKA (reference sequence). The ends lost 0 bases at V and 6 bases at J; junction bases unmatched: 7. CDR3 size: 15 residues. Alongside a J-beta primer mix, a sample-barcoded 5' primer served in a second PCR lasting roughly 6 to 11 cycles. TCRdb reprocessed the 5' RACE reads with MiXCR, giving one entry per CDR3 protein. The sample includes about 760,000 distinct CDR3 sequences, approximately 25% of them seen just once. This sample also belongs to another study, concerning T cells of mothers and their children. In that study: A few mothers and their six children, all healthy Caucasians, donated. Slightly higher but non-significant overlap marked related mother-child pairs versus unrelated pairs.

V is TRBV20-1 and J is TRBJ1-1; 10 bases align to TRBD1. This clonotype originated in a boy younger than 18 in good health. Sequencing used blood. CDR3 sequence: CSARDLTGGIAEAFF. The DNA of the CDR3 is TGCAGTGCTAGAGATTTGACAGGGGGCATCGCTGAAGCTTTCTTT.